The rows below give T cell receptor beta chains drawn from one sample of a study of cytotoxic CD8 clonotypes in ibrutinib-treated CLL. Method: immunoSEQ multiplex PCR; TCRdb's copy keeps in-frame clones and lacks some. The sample includes some 300,000 clones, almost 80% seen only once; the top ten take over 5%. The starting material was PBMCs, obtained before ibrutinib treatment. All receptors come from a human donor with chronic lymphocytic leukemia. Both conserved end residues are part of each CDR3. D genes are given only for firm matches. Clone size is given for some rows only: seen once, a few or many times, or a class if the clone is expanded.

DNA: TGTGCCAGCAGCCTCCGGGAGTATGGCACAGATACGCAGTATTTT
CDR3: CASSLREYGTDTQYF
D: .
J: TRBJ2-3
V: TRBV27
size: .

DNA: TGTGCCAGCAGCTTAGCAGGGGGAAACACCATATATTTT
CDR3: CASSLAGGNTIYF
D: .
J: TRBJ1-3
V: TRBV7-2
size: few

DNA: TGCGCCAGCAGCTTAAGCGGGAGCTCCTACAATGAGCAGTTCTTC
CDR3: CASSLSGSSYNEQFF
D: TRBD2
J: TRBJ2-1
V: TRBV5-1
size: few

DNA: TGTGCCTGGAGCGCTCTAGCGGGAGGATGGGATAGTGAGCAGTTCTTC
CDR3: CAWSALAGGWDSEQFF
D: TRBD2
J: TRBJ2-1
V: TRBV30
size: once

DNA: TGTGCCACCAGCAGAGAGAACTATGGCTACACCTTC
CDR3: CATSRENYGYTF
D: .
J: TRBJ1-2
V: TRBV15
size: .

DNA: TGTGCCAGCTCACCAGTAGCACAGGCGGGCTACGAGCAGTACTTC
CDR3: CASSPVAQAGYEQYF
D: .
J: TRBJ2-7
V: TRBV18
size: .

DNA: TGCAGCGTTGGGGGACCTAGCAATCAGCCCCAGCATTTT
CDR3: CSVGGPSNQPQHF
D: .
J: TRBJ1-5
V: TRBV29-1
size: .

DNA: TGTGCCAGCAGTGTGGTGGTTATGGGCTCCTACGAGCAGTACTTC
CDR3: CASSVVVMGSYEQYF
D: .
J: TRBJ2-7
V: TRBV2
size: .

DNA: TGTGCCAGCGGGACTAGCGGGTCCACAGATACGCAGTATTTT
CDR3: CASGTSGSTDTQYF
D: TRBD2
J: TRBJ2-3
V: TRBV2
size: .

DNA: TGCGCCAGCAGCTTCACGGCAGCTACCTACGAGCAGTACTTC
CDR3: CASSFTAATYEQYF
D: .
J: TRBJ2-7
V: TRBV5-1
size: .

DNA: TGCGCCAGCAGCCAGCAGGGGCGCGGCACAGATACGCAGTATTTT
CDR3: CASSQQGRGTDTQYF
D: .
J: TRBJ2-3
V: TRBV4-3
size: .

DNA: TGTGCCAGCAGCTTGGGCTATGGCTACACCTTC
CDR3: CASSLGYGYTF
D: .
J: TRBJ1-2
V: TRBV5-6
size: few

DNA: TGCAGCGTTGAGGGAGCGGGGCAGAATCAGCCCCAGCATTTT
CDR3: CSVEGAGQNQPQHF
D: .
J: TRBJ1-5
V: TRBV29-1
size: .

DNA: TGTGCCAGCAGCTTAGACGGCTACACCTTC
CDR3: CASSLDGYTF
D: .
J: TRBJ1-2
V: TRBV7-9
size: .

DNA: TGTGCCAGCAGGAGAGGTACTAGCGGGATCACAGATACGCAGTATTTT
CDR3: CASRRGTSGITDTQYF
D: TRBD2
J: TRBJ2-3
V: TRBV27
size: .

DNA: TGCGCCAGCAGCCGGGGACAACCCTCCTACAATGAGCAGTTCTTC
CDR3: CASSRGQPSYNEQFF
D: .
J: TRBJ2-1
V: TRBV5-1
size: .

DNA: TGTGCCAGCAGCGCTGAAGAGACCCAGTACTTC
CDR3: CASSAEETQYF
D: .
J: TRBJ2-5
V: TRBV9
size: .

DNA: TGTGCCAGTAGTATGGGGTCAGAGCAGTTCTTC
CDR3: CASSMGSEQFF
D: .
J: TRBJ2-1
V: TRBV19
size: .

DNA: TGTGCCATCAGTGAGTCGAAAGGGACAGTTGAAGCTTTCTTT
CDR3: CAISESKGTVEAFF
D: TRBD1
J: TRBJ1-1
V: TRBV10-3
size: .

DNA: TGTGCCAGCAGCTTAGATCCAGGGTTGGAGACCCAGTACTTC
CDR3: CASSLDPGLETQYF
D: .
J: TRBJ2-5
V: TRBV7-2
size: .

DNA: TGTGCCTGGAGTGAGAGAACCCGGGAAGCTTTCTTT
CDR3: CAWSERTREAFF
D: .
J: TRBJ1-1
V: TRBV30
size: .

DNA: TGTGCCAGCAGAACCGGGACTAGCGGGGAAACGGGCGAGCAGTACTTC
CDR3: CASRTGTSGETGEQYF
D: TRBD2
J: TRBJ2-7
V: TRBV11-2
size: .

DNA: TGCAGCGCCCAGACAGGGACCAACACTGAAGCTTTCTTT
CDR3: CSAQTGTNTEAFF
D: TRBD1
J: TRBJ1-1
V: TRBV29-1
size: .

DNA: TGTGCCAGCAGCGGGGACACTGAAGCTTTCTTT
CDR3: CASSGDTEAFF
D: .
J: TRBJ1-1
V: TRBV5-4
size: .

DNA: TGTGCCAGCAGTACTAGACAGAAACAAGAGACCCAGTACTTC
CDR3: CASSTRQKQETQYF
D: .
J: TRBJ2-5
V: TRBV27
size: .

DNA: TGCGCCAGCAGCCCCTCTAGCGGGGATTGGTATGAGCAGTTCTTC
CDR3: CASSPSSGDWYEQFF
D: TRBD2
J: TRBJ2-1
V: TRBV4-3
size: few

DNA: TGCGCCAGCAGCTTGGATTTCGATTATGGCTACACCTTC
CDR3: CASSLDFDYGYTF
D: .
J: TRBJ1-2
V: TRBV5-1
size: .

DNA: TGTGCCTGGACCTCAGGGGTTTGGGCCACTGAAGCTTTCTTT
CDR3: CAWTSGVWATEAFF
D: .
J: TRBJ1-1
V: TRBV30
size: once

DNA: TGTGCCAGCAGCTTAGTCATTCGGGGTCAGCCCCAGCATTTT
CDR3: CASSLVIRGQPQHF
D: .
J: TRBJ1-5
V: TRBV7-6
size: .

DNA: TGCGCCAGCAGCGTACTAGCGGGCACAGATACGCAGTATTTT
CDR3: CASSVLAGTDTQYF
D: TRBD2
J: TRBJ2-3
V: TRBV4-1
size: .

DNA: TGTGCCAGCAGTCTGACATCCGGGGAGCTGTTTTTT
CDR3: CASSLTSGELFF
D: .
J: TRBJ2-2
V: TRBV2
size: .

DNA: TGCGCCAGCAGCCTAAGGGGAAAGGAGCAGTTCTTC
CDR3: CASSLRGKEQFF
D: .
J: TRBJ2-1
V: TRBV4-3
size: .

DNA: TGTGCCAGCAGCCTTAGCGGGACGGCGGGGGAGACCCAGTACTTC
CDR3: CASSLSGTAGETQYF
D: TRBD2
J: TRBJ2-5
V: TRBV6-6
size: .